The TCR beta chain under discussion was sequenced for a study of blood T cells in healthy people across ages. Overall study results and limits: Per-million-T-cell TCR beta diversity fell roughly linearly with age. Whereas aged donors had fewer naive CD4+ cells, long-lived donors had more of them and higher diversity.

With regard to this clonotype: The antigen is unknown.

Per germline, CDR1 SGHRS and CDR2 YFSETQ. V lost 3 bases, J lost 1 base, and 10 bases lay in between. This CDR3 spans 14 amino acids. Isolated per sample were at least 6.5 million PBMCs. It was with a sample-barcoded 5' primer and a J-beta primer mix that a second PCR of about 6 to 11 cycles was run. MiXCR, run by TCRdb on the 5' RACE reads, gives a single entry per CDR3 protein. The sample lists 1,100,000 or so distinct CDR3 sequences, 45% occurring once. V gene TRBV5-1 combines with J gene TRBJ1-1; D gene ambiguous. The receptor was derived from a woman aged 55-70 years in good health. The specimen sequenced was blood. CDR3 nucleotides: TGCGCCAGCAGCTCTGAGATTCAGAACACTGAAGCTTTCTTT. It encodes CASSSEIQNTEAFF.